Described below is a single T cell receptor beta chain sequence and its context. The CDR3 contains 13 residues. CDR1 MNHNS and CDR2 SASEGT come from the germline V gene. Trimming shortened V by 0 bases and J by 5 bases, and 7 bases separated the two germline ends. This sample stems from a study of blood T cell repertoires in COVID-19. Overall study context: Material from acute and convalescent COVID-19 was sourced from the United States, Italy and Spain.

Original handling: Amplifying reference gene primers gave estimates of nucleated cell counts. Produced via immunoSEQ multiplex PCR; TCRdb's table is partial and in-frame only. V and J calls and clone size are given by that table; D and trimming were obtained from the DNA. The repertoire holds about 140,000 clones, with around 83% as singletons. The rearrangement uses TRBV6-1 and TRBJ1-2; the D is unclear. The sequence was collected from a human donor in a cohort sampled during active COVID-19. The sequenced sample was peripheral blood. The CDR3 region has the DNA TGTGCCAGCAGTGAAGCGGCCATATATGGCTACACCTTC. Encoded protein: CASSEAAIYGYTF.